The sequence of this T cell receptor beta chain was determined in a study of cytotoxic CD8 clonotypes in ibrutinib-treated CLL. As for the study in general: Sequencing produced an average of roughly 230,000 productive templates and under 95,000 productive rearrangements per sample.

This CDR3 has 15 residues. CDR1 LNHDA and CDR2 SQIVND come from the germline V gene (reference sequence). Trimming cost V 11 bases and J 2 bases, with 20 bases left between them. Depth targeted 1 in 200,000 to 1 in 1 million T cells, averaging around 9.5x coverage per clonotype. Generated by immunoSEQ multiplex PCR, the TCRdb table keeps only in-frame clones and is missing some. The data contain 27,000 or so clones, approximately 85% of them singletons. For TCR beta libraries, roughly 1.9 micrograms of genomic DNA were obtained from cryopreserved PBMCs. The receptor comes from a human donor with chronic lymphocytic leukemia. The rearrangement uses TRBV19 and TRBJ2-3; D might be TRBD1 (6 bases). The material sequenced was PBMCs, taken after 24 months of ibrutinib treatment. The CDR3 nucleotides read TGTGCCTCTATGGGCCCGGGACACCTCACAGATACGCAGTATTTT. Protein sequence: CASMGPGHLTDTQYF.